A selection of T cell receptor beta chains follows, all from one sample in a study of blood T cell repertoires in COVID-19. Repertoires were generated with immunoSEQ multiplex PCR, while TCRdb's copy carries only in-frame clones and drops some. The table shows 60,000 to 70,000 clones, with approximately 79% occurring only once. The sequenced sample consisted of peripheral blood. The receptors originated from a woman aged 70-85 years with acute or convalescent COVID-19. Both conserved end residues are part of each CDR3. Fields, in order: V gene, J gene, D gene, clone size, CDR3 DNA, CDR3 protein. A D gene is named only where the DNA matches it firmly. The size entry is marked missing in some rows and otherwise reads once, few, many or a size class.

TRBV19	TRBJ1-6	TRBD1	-	TGTGCCAGTAGTATAGCGACAGGGGGAAGTTCACCCCTCCACTTT	CASSIATGGSSPLHF
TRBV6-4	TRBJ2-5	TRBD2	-	TGTGCCAGCAGCCCCTCTGGGCGGGGGGCTACGGAGACCCAGTACTTC	CASSPSGRGATETQYF
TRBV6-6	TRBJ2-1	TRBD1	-	TGTGCCAGCAGTTCGGGACAGGGGAAGGTCAATGAGCAGTTCTTC	CASSSGQGKVNEQFF
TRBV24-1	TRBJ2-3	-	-	TGTGCCACCAGTGCCAGCCGACAGCCCTCTGGGGATACGCAGTATTTT	CATSASRQPSGDTQYF
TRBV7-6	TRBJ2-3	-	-	TGTGCCAGCAGCCCTCGTGGCGGCCCGGTTATGGATACGCAGTATTTT	CASSPRGGPVMDTQYF
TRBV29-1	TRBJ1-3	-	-	TGCAGCGTTGACTCGGCAGGGGGAAACACCATATATTTT	CSVDSAGGNTIYF
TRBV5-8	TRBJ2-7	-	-	TGTGCCAGCAGCCTCCTATTGAGTCCGGGCGAGCAGTACTTC	CASSLLLSPGEQYF
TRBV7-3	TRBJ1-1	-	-	TGTGCCAGCAGCCTCAACAGGGATCAATATGCTTTCTTT	CASSLNRDQYAFF
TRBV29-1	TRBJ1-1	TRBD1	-	TGCAGCGCGCAGGGGGACCTGAGATCTGAAGCTTTCTTT	CSAQGDLRSEAFF
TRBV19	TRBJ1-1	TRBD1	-	TGTGCCAGTACCACAGGGGACGCTCCGAACACTGAAGCTTTCTTT	CASTTGDAPNTEAFF
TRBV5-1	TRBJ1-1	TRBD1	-	TGCGCCAGCAGCACAACTCAGGGGGTGGGGACTGAAGCTTTCTTT	CASSTTQGVGTEAFF
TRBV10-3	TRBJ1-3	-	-	TGTGCCGTAACAACAGGGCCCGGAAACACCATATATTTT	CAVTTGPGNTIYF
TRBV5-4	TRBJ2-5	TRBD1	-	TGTGCCAGCAGCCTGGAGACAGGGGCATGGGAGACCCAGTACTTC	CASSLETGAWETQYF
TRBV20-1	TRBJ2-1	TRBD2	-	TGCAGTGCTAGTCTAGCGGGGACATACAATGAGCAGTTCTTC	CSASLAGTYNEQFF
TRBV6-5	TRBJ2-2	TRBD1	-	TGTGCCAGCATTACGACAGGGTATGCCGGGGAGCTGTTTTTT	CASITTGYAGELFF
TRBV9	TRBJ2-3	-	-	TGTGCCAGCAGCGTGACAAGTCGCAGCACAGATACGCAGTATTTT	CASSVTSRSTDTQYF
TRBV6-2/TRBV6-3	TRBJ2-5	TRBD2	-	TGTGCCAGCAGTCGAAGGCGGGGGGCAAGCCAAGAGACCCAGTACTTC	CASSRRRGASQETQYF
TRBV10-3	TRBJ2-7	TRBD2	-	TGTGCCGCCCTCGGGGAGGGTAACGAGCAGTACTTC	CAALGEGNEQYF
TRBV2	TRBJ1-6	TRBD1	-	TGTGCCAGCAGTGGGGCAGGGGGCATCGATTCACCCCTCCACTTT	CASSGAGGIDSPLHF
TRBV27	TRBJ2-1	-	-	TGTGCCAGCAGTTTATATGGGGGCGCGGTAAATGAGCAGTTCTTC	CASSLYGGAVNEQFF
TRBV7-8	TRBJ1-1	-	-	TGTGCCAGCAGCGGTCGCCCCGGGACACAGAACACTGAAGCTTTCTTT	CASSGRPGTQNTEAFF
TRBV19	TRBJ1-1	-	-	TGTGCCAGTATCCAATGGGCCGACCCCGTGAACACTGAAGCTTTCTTT	CASIQWADPVNTEAFF
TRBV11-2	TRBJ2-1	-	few	TGTGCCAGCAGCCCGACTGAGACTGGCAGCGAGCAGTTCTTC	CASSPTETGSEQFF
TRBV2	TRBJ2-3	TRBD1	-	TGTGCCAGCAGTGAGAACAGGGGAGCAGATACGCAGTATTTT	CASSENRGADTQYF
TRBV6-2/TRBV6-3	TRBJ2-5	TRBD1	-	TGTGCCAGCAGCCGGGGACAGCAAGAGACCCAGTACTTC	CASSRGQQETQYF
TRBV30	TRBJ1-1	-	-	TGTGCCTGGAGAGCAGGGCAGCATGGGACTTTCTTT	CAWRAGQHGTFF
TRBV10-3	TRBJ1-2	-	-	TGTGCCTCCGGGGGGGCAGAGTTCTATGGCTACACCTTC	CASGGAEFYGYTF
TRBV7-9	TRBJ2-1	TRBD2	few	TGTGCCAGCGATACTAGCGGGAGCTCCTACAATGAGCAGTTCTTC	CASDTSGSSYNEQFF
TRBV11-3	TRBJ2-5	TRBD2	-	TGTGCCAGCAGCTTACCCATCCAGCGGGGGGCCGAACACCAAGAGACCCAGTACTTC	CASSLPIQRGAEHQETQYF
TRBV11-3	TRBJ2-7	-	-	TGTGCCAGCAGCCCGAAAGGGACATCCTCCACGTACTTC	CASSPKGTSSTYF
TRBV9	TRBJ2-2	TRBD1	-	TGTGCCAGCAGCGGGACAGGGTTTGCCGGGGAGCTGTTTTTT	CASSGTGFAGELFF